This passage covers 20 T cell receptor beta chains from one sample sequenced in a study of somatic mutations in cytotoxic T cells in rheumatoid arthritis. TCRdb's copy holds only in-frame clones and misses some; the assay was immunoSEQ multiplex PCR. The table shows tens of thousands of clones, with roughly 86% occurring only once. The specimen was CD8+ T cells sorted from blood. The receptors here all came from an adult with rheumatoid arthritis.

The V call is TRBV27, the J call TRBJ2-2, with TRBD2 as a possible D gene (6 bases). Trimming removed 7 bases at V and 4 bases at J, with 13 bases between. The CDR3 spans 14 residues. In germline, CDR1 is MNHEY, CDR2 SMNVEV (reference sequence). CDR3: CASTETRITGELFF. The CDR3 coding sequence is TGTGCCAGCACAGAGACTAGAATCACCGGGGAGCTGTTTTTT.

The sample holds a few counts of this clone. The CDR3 protein is CASSEGTGAANTEAFF. Written as DNA, the CDR3 is TGTGCCAGCAGTGAAGGGACAGGGGCGGCGAACACTGAAGCTTTCTTT. V gene TRBV2 combines with J gene TRBJ1-1; TRBD1 aligns across 9 bases. Germline V CDR1 and CDR2: SNHLY, FYNNEI. V lost 1 base to trimming and J lost 1 base; unmatched junction nucleotides: 4. The CDR3 loop spans 16 amino acids.

The chain employs TRBV9 and TRBJ1-6, with 8 bases matching TRBD1. V shed 3 bases, J shed 8 bases, and the junction held 16 bases outside the gene matches. Germline CDR1 reads SGDLS; CDR2 reads YYNGEE. CDR3 length: 18 amino acids. CDR3 residues: CASSANPEGQGAYSPLHF. The CDR3 DNA follows: TGTGCCAGCAGCGCCAACCCGGAAGGGCAGGGGGCTTATTCACCCCTCCACTTT.

This clone was found a few times. V gene TRBV6-4 combines with J gene TRBJ2-1; D gene unclear. Trimming removed 5 bases from V and 3 bases from J, with 8 bases in between. This CDR3 spans 13 amino acids. Germline assignment: CDR1 MRHNA and CDR2 SNTAGT. This chain's CDR3 is CASSNDDYNEQFF. DNA for the CDR3: TGTGCCAGCAGTAACGACGACTACAATGAGCAGTTCTTC.

This sequence joins TRBV13 and TRBJ2-1; D is unclear. V lost 0 bases, J lost 0 bases, and 15 bases lay in between. The CDR3 length is 18 residues. CDR1 PRHDT and CDR2 FYEKMQ come from the germline V gene (reference sequence). CDR3 nucleotides: TGTGCCAGCAGCTTAGGAAGTGCGAGATTTAGCTCCTACAATGAGCAGTTCTTC. It encodes CASSLGSARFSSYNEQFF. The whole variable domain, filled in from reference TRBV13 and TRBJ2-1, reads AAGVIQSPRHLIKEKRETATLKCYPIPRHDTVYWYQQGPGQDPQFLISFYEKMQSDKGSIPDRFSAQQFSDYHSELNMSSLELGDSALYFCASSLGSARFSSYNEQFFGPGTRLTVL.

The CDR3 reads CASSESDSRNSPLHF. The CDR3 DNA reads TGTGCCAGCAGTGAATCAGACAGCCGAAATTCACCCCTCCACTTT. The genes are TRBV25-1 and TRBJ1-6; TRBD1 is a possible D gene (5 bases). Deletions cut 1 base from V and 7 bases from J, with 11 bases between. CDR3 length: 15 amino acids. In germline, CDR1 is MGHDK, CDR2 SYGVNS.

This sequence joins TRBV7-3 and TRBJ2-2, with D possibly matching TRBD2 (7 bases). The germline CDR1 and CDR2 sequences are SGHTA and FQGTGA. The CDR3 length is 15 residues. V lost 3 bases and J lost 4, with 12 bases in between. CDR3 sequence reads: CASSFNGGRTGELFF. The CDR3 nucleotides read TGTGCCAGCAGCTTCAACGGGGGGCGCACCGGGGAGCTGTTTTTT. The whole variable domain, remainder taken from reference TRBV7-3 and TRBJ2-2, is GAGVSQTPSNKVTEKGKYVELRCDPISGHTALYWYRQSLGQGPEFLIYFQGTGAADDSGLPNDRFFAVRPEGSVSTLKIQRTERGDSAVYLCASSFNGGRTGELFFGEGSRLTVL.

The V call is TRBV7-9, the J call TRBJ2-7; TRBD1 agrees at 7 bases. This CDR3 is built from 15 residues. V lost 5 bases and J lost 2; bases outside the gene matches: 9. CDR1 and CDR2 from the germline V gene are SEHNR and FQNEAQ (reference sequence). This chain's CDR3 is CASSPDTGDPYEQYF. In nucleotides, the CDR3 is TGTGCCAGCAGCCCGGATACAGGGGACCCCTACGAGCAGTACTTC.

DNA for the CDR3: TGTGCCAGCAGTGACTCGGAGCTAGAGACCCAGTACTTC. Translation gives CASSDSELETQYF. The chain employs TRBV2 and TRBJ2-5; no firm D call. Germline V gene lookup returns CDR1 SNHLY and CDR2 FYNNEI. The germline V and J ends were trimmed by 3 bases and 4 bases, with 9 bases remaining between them. The CDR3 contains 13 residues.

This clone appeared once. V usage is TRBV9 and J usage is TRBJ1-1; 10 positions match TRBD1. Losses at the gene ends were 0 bases for V and 6 bases for J; bases not matched to a gene: 14. The CDR3 consists of 18 residues. Germline assignment: CDR1 SGDLS and CDR2 YYNGEE. CDR3 DNA: TGTGCCAGCAGCGTAGCCGGGACAGGGGTGGCTTCAAGAGCTGAAGCTTTCTTT. It encodes CASSVAGTGVASRAEAFF.

V gene TRBV5-1 combines with J gene TRBJ2-3; the match to TRBD2 covers 11 bases. Unmatched junction bases numbered 7, after V lost 2 bases and J lost 2 bases. Germline V CDR1 and CDR2: SGHRS, YFSETQ. The CDR3 contains 17 residues. The CDR3 nucleotides are TGCGCCAGCAGCTTTCGGCTAGCGGGGGGTTACACAGATACGCAGTATTTT. It is translated as CASSFRLAGGYTDTQYF.

This clone was counted once. The chain recombines TRBV6-6 with TRBJ1-6; perhaps TRBD1 as D (6 bases). The germline V and J ends were trimmed by 9 bases and 5 bases, with 14 bases remaining between them. This CDR3 region has 14 residues. Germline V gene lookup returns CDR1 MNHNY and CDR2 SVGAGI (reference sequence). Here the CDR3 DNA reads TGTGCCAGTGGGGGCCGGGTACATAATTCACCCCTCCACTTT. Translation gives CASGGRVHNSPLHF.

The CDR3 sequence: CASSQDSSGGLTGELFF. Written as DNA, the CDR3 is TGTGCCAGCAGCCAAGATTCATCGGGGGGGCTCACCGGGGAGCTGTTTTTT. This chain connects TRBV4-2 to TRBJ2-2; 8 positions agree with TRBD2. V shed 0 bases, J shed 4 bases, and the junction held 7 bases outside the gene matches. The germline CDR1 and CDR2 sequences are LGHNA and YNFKEQ. This CDR3 comprises 17 residues.

The rearrangement uses TRBV14 and TRBJ2-3; 12 nucleotides line up with TRBD2. This CDR3 is built from 19 residues. J gave up 3 bases and V 4 bases, and 14 bases lay outside the gene matches. Germline V CDR1 and CDR2: SGHDN, FVKESK. The DNA for the CDR3 is TGTGCCAGCAGCCCCCCTAGCGGGGGGGCGAGGGTTAGGACAGATACGCAGTATTTT. It translates to CASSPPSGGARVRTDTQYF.

This clone was seen once. The rearrangement links TRBV7-3 to TRBJ2-1; D is uncertain. V lost 5 bases and J 9 bases, leaving 11 bases between the germline ends. Looked up from germline, CDR1 is SGHTA and CDR2 is FQGTGA. The CDR3 extends over 12 amino acids. The DNA of the CDR3 is TGTGCCAGCAGCCCCGGGTCCGGTGAGCAGTTCTTC. Amino acid sequence: CASSPGSGEQFF.

The V gene is TRBV7-9, the J gene TRBJ2-1; D is ambiguous. The V gene lost 5 bases and the J gene lost 15 bases, with 14 bases spanning the gap. In germline, CDR1 is SEHNR, CDR2 FQNEAQ (reference sequence). The CDR3 covers 11 residues. CDR3 sequence: CASSAVAGTFF. The CDR3 DNA follows: TGTGCCAGCAGCGCCGTCGCCGGAACGTTCTTC.

The gene calls are TRBV5-5 and TRBJ2-7; tentatively, D is TRBD2 (6 bases). The length of the CDR3 is 13 residues. Per germline, CDR1 SGHKS and CDR2 YYEKEE (reference sequence). Trimming took 4 bases from V and 4 from J, leaving 12 bases between them. The CDR3 protein is CASSRGGPYEQYF. The CDR3 DNA sequence: TGTGCCAGCAGCCGGGGAGGACCATACGAGCAGTACTTC.

V usage is TRBV30 and J usage is TRBJ2-1; 7 nucleotides agree with TRBD2. Germline V gene lookup returns CDR1 GTSNPN and CDR2 SVGIG (reference sequence). Losses at the gene ends were 0 bases for V and 3 bases for J; bases not matched to a gene: 8. CDR3 length equals 16 residues. CDR3 residues: CAWSVRVGGFYNEQFF. In DNA form, the CDR3 reads TGTGCCTGGAGTGTACGAGTGGGGGGGTTCTACAATGAGCAGTTCTTC.

In its sample, this clone was seen once. The chain joins TRBV7-3 to TRBJ2-1, with unresolved D. Germline lookup yields CDR1 SGHTA and CDR2 FQGTGA. Trimming cost V 1 base and J 4 bases, with 5 bases left between them. This CDR3 comprises 13 residues. CDR3 residues: CASSLRVYNEQFF. As DNA, the CDR3 is TGTGCCAGCAGCTTAAGGGTATACAATGAGCAGTTCTTC. Looking up the rest from reference TRBV7-3 and TRBJ2-1 gives the full variable domain: GAGVSQTPSNKVTEKGKYVELRCDPISGHTALYWYRQSLGQGPEFLIYFQGTGAADDSGLPNDRFFAVRPEGSVSTLKIQRTERGDSAVYLCASSLRVYNEQFFGPGTRLTVL.

This clone was observed once. The chain couples TRBV5-1 to TRBJ1-1; D not resolved. This CDR3 contains 16 residues. Germline V gives CDR1 SGHRS, CDR2 YFSETQ. With 0 bases removed from V and 1 base from J, the gap between germline ends came to 13 bases. CDR3 region: CASSLDSLDQNTEAFF. Written as DNA, the CDR3 is TGCGCCAGCAGCTTGGATTCGCTCGATCAGAACACTGAAGCTTTCTTT.